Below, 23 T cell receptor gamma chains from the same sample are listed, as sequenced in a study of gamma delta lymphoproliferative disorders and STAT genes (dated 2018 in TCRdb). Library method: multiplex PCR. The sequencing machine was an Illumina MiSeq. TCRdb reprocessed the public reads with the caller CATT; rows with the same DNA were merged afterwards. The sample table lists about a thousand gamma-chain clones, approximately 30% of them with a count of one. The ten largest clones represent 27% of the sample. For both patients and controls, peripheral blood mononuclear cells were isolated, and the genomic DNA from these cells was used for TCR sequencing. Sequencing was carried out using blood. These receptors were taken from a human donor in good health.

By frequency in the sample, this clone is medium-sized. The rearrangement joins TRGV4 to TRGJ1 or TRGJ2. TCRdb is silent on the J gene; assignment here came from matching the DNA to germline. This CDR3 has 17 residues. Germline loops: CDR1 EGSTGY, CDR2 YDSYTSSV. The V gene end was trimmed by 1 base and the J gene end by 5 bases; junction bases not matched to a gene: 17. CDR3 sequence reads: CATWDGRARVSNYKKLF. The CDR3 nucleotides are TGTGCCACCTGGGATGGCCGGGCGAGGGTTTCTAATTATAAGAAACTCTTT.

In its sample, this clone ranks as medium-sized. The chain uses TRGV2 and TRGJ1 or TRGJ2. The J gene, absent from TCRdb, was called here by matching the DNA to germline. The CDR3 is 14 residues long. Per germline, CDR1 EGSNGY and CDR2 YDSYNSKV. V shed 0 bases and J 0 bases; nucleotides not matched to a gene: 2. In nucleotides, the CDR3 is TGTGCCACCTGGGACGGGCCGAATTATTATAAGAAACTCTTT. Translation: CATWDGPNYYKKLF.

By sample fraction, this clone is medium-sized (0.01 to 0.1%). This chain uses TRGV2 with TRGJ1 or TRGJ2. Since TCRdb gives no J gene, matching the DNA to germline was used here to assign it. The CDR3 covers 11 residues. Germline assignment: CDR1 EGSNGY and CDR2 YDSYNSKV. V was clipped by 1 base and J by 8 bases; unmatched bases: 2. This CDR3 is CATWDGHKKLF. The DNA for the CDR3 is TGTGCCACCTGGGACGGTCATAAGAAACTCTTT.

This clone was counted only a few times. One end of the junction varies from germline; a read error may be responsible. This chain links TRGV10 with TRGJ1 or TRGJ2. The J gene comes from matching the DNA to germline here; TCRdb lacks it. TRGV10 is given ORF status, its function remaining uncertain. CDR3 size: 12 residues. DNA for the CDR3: TGCGCGGGATTATCTCCTAATTATAAGAAACTCTTT. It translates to CAGLSPNYKKLF.

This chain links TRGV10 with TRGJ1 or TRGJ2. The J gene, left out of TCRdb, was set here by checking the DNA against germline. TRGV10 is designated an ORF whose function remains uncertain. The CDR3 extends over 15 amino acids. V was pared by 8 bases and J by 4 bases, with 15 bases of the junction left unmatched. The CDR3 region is CAAWDSPRRYYKKLF. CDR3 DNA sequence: TGTGCTGCGTGGGATTCCCCGAGGCGCTATTATAAGAAACTCTTT.

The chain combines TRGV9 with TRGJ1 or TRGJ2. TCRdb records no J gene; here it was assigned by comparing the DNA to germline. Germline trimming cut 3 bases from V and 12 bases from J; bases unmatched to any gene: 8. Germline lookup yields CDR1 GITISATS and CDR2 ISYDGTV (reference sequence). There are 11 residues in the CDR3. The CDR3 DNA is TGTGCCTTGTGGGAGCTAAGGGTGAAACTCTTT. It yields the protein CALWELRVKLF.

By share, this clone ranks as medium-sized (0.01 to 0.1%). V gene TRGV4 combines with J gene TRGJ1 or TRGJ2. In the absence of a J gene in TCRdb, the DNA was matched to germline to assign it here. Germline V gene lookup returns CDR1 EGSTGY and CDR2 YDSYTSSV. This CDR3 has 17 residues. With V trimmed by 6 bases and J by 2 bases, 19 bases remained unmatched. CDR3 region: CATWPKRPARYYYKKLF. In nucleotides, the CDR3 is TGTGCCACCTGGCCTAAGAGGCCCGCACGGTATTATTATAAGAAACTCTTT.

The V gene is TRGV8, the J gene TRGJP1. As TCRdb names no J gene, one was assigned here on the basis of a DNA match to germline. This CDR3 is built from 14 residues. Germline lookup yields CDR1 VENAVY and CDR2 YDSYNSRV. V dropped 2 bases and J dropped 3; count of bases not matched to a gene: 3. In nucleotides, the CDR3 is TGTGCCACCTGGGATATTGCCACTGGTTGGTTCAAGATATTT. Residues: CATWDIATGWFKIF.

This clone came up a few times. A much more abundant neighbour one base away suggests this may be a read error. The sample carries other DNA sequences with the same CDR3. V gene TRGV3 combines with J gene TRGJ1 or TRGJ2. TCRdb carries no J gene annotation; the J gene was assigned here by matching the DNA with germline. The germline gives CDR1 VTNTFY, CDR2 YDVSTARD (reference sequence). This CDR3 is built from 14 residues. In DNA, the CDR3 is TGTGCTACCTGGGACGGACCATTTTATTATAAGAAACTCTTT. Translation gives CATWDGPFYYKKLF.

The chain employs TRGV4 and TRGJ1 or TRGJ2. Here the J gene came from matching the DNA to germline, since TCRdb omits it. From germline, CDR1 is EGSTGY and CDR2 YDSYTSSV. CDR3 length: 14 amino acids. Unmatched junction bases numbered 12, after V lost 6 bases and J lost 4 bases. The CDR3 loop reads CATWLPLPYYKKLF. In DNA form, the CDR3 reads TGTGCCACCTGGCTACCCCTTCCGTATTATAAGAAACTCTTT.

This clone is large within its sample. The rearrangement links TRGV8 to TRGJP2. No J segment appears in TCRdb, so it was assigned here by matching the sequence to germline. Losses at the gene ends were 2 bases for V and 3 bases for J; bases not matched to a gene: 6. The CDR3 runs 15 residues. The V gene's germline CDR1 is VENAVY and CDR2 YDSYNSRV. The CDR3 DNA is TGTGCCACCTGGGATAATGTTGGTAGTGATTGGATCAAGACGTTT. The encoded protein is CATWDNVGSDWIKTF.

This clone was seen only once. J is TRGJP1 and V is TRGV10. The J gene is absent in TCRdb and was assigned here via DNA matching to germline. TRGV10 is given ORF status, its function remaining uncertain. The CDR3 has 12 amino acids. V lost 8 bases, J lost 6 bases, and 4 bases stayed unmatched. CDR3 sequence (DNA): TGTGCTGCGTGGGATTCTGGTTGGTTCAAGATATTT. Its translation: CAAWDSGWFKIF.

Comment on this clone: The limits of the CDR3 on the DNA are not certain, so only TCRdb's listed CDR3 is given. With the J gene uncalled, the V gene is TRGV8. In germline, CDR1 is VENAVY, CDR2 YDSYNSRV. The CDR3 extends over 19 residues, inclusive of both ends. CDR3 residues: CATWDQGIIRNSLAVEQHF.

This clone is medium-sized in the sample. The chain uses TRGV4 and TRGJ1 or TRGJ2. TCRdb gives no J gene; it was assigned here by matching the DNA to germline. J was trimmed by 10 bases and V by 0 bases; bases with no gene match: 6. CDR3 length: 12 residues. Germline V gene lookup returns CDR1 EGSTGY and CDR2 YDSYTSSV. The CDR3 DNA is TGTGCCACCTGGGATGGGCCGGGGAAGAAACTCTTT. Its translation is CATWDGPGKKLF.

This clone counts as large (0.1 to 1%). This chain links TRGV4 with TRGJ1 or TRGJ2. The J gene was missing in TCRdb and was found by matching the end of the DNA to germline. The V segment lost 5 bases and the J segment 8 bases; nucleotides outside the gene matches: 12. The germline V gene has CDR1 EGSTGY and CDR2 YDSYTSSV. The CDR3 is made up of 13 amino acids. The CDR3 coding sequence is TGTGCCACCTGGGTCGCCGCCCGTAATAAGAAACTCTTT. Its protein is CATWVAARNKKLF.

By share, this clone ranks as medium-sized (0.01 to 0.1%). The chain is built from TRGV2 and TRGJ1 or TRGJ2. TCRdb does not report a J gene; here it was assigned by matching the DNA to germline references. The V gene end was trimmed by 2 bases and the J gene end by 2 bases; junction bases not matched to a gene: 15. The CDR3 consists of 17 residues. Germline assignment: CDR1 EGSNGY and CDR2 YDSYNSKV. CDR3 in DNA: TGTGCCACCTGGGACGAAACCCGGGTGGGGTATTATTATAAGAAACTCTTT. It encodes CATWDETRVGYYYKKLF.

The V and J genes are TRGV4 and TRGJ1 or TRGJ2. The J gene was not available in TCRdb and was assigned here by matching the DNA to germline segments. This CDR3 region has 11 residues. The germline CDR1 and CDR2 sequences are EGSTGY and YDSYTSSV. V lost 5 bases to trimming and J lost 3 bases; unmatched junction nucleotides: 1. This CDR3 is CATWVYYKKLF. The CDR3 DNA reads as TGTGCCACCTGGGTTTATTATAAGAAACTCTTT.

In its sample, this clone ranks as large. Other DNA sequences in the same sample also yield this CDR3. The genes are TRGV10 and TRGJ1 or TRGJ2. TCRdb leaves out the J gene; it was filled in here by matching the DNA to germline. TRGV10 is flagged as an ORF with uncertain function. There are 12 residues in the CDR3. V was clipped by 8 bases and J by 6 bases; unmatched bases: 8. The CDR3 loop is CAAWDYSYKKLF. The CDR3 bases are TGTGCTGCGTGGGATTATAGTTATAAGAAACTCTTT.

CDR3 in DNA: TGTGCCTTGTGGGCGGGAGGTCCAGAGTTGGGCAAAAAAATCAAGGTATTT. The encoded protein is CALWAGGPELGKKIKVF. The V call is TRGV9, the J call TRGJP. TCRdb does not report a J gene; here it was assigned by matching the DNA to germline references. Looked up from germline, CDR1 is GITISATS and CDR2 is ISYDGTV (reference sequence). V lost 5 bases and J lost 6; bases outside the gene matches: 10. The CDR3 has 17 amino acids.

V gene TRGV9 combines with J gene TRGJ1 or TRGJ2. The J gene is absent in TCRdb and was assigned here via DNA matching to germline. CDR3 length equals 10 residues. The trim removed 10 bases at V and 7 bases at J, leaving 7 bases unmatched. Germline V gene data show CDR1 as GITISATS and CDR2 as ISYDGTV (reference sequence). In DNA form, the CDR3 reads TGTGCCTTCCCCAGGTATAAGAAACTCTTT. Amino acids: CAFPRYKKLF.

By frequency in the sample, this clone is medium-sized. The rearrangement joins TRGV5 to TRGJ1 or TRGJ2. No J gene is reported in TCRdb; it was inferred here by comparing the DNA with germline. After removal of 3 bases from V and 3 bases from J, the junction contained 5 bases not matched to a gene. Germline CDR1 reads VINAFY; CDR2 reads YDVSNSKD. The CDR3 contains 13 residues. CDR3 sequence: CATWDALYYKKLF. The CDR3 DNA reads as TGTGCCACCTGGGACGCCCTTTATTATAAGAAACTCTTT.

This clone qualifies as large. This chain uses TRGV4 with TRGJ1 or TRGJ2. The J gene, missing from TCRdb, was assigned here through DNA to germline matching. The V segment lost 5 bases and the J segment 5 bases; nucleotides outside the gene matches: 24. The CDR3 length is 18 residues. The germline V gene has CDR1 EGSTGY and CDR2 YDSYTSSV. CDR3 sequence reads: CATWARLSPGNGNYKKLF. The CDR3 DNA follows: TGTGCCACCTGGGCTCGGCTATCGCCGGGAAACGGCAATTATAAGAAACTCTTT.

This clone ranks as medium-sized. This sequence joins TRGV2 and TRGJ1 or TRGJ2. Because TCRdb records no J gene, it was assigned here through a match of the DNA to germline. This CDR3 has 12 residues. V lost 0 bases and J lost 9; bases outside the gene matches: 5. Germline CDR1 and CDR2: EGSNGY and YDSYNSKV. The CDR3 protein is CATWDGRSKKLF. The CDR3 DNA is TGTGCCACCTGGGACGGGCGGTCTAAGAAACTCTTT.